The source of this T cell receptor (beta chain) is a study of post-analysis software for immune sequencing data (dated by TCRdb to between 2015 and 2017). Study-wide context: Relapsing-remitting, secondary progressive and progressive-relapsing multiple sclerosis were recorded as disease courses, and subtype annotation was lacking for some patients. The multiple sclerosis patient repertoires were compared with about a dozen previously published healthy control repertoires from donors aged roughly 6 to 25 years. A subset of samples was prepared in parallel using single-end sample barcoding, then pooled and co-amplified after Illumina adapter ligation.

Receptors were amplified or captured by PCR. The sample was run on an Illumina HiSeq 2500. To reduce PCR and sequencing biases, unique molecular identifiers were incorporated into the TCR beta cDNA libraries. About 0.5 million cDNA molecules were obtained for every 1 to 10 million input T cells, so each molecule roughly corresponded to one T cell. The same protocol used for the earlier healthy control dataset was applied to prepare and sequence the patient libraries. Samples belonging to the same batch were prepared together, multiplexed and sequenced on a shared HiSeq lane. Processing in the source paper ran as follows. MIGEC handled the raw barcoded reads, throwing out single-read molecular identifier groups before consensus assembly and CDR3 extraction. Clonotype tables were post-analysed with VDJtools, normalizing diversity by down-sampling all datasets to the smallest sample size. To correct batch-related cross-sample contamination, repertoire overlap clustering matched CDR3 amino acid sequences but not nucleotide sequences. The raw public reads went through TCRdb reprocessing: fastp at Q25, MiXCR clone calling, in-frame beta chains kept. Rows are unified per CDR3 protein, each entry keeping the most common DNA and genes. TCRdb, rather than the study authors, made the V and J calls. The sample yields roughly 730,000 distinct CDR3 sequences; approximately 30% were counted once. Jointly, the top ten make up around 0.6% of the sample.

The junction carries 9 bases between V and J, which are trimmed by 1 base and 4 bases respectively. The CDR3 holds 14 amino acids from the cysteine to the phenylalanine. The only DNA kept is the CDR3, 42 bases in frame from the first base. In regard to this clonotype: Its specific antigen is unknown. No base quality information exists; no much larger clone differs at one position.

To demonstrate the VDJtools post-analysis software, TCR beta repertoires were profiled from the peripheral blood of about 13 young patients with multiple sclerosis. The multiple sclerosis patients were children and adolescents between roughly 6 and 16 years of age. Here is what the overall study found, with its caveats: Roughly 5 TRBV segments, including TRBV5-6, TRBV5-1 and TRBV20-1, were significantly more frequent in patients than controls. The control group was slightly older than the multiple sclerosis patient group. Significantly lower normalized Chao1 diversity was found in multiple sclerosis patients than in controls, suggesting substantial peripheral T-cell clonal expansion. Direct clustering with F measure showed strong co-clustering of samples prepared in the same batch, prompting a batch-effect correction.

The sequence was obtained from a girl aged 10 to 17 with multiple sclerosis. Sequencing input: blood. In this chain, TRBV12-3 or TRBV12-4 is recombined with TRBJ2-3, and TRBD2 may be the D gene, going by 6 matching bases. For the CDR3, the sequence is CASSLGGAPDTQYF. The nucleotides are TGTGCCAGCAGTTTAGGCGGGGCCCCAGATACGCAGTATTTT.